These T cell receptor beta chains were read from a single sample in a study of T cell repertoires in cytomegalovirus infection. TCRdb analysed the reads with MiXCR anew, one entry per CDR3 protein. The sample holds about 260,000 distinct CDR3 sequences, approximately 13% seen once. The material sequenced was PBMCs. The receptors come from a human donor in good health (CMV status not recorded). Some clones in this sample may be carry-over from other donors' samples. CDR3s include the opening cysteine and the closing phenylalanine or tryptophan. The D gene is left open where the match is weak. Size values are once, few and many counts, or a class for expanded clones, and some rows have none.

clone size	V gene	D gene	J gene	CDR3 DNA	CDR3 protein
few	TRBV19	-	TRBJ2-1	TGTGCCAGTAGTTGGGCCGGAGCGGGTTTTGCCTACAATGAGCAGTTCTTC	CASSWAGAGFAYNEQFF
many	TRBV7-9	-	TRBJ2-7	TGTGCCAGCAGCCCTCCCTGGGGGTTTGGGGAGCAGTACTTC	CASSPPWGFGEQYF
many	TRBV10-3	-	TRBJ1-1	TGTGCCATCAAACCCGAGACGGCTAACACTGAAGCTTTCTTT	CAIKPETANTEAFF
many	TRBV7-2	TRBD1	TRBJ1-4	TGTGCCAGCAGCTTAGTAGGGGGACAGGCAACTGAAAAACTGTTTTTT	CASSLVGGQATEKLFF
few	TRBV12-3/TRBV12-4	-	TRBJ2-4	TGTGCCAGCAGTCCCCATATCTGGACAGCCGTAGCCAAAAACATTCAGTACTTC	CASSPHIWTAVAKNIQYF
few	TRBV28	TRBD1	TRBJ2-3	TGTGCCAGCAGCTCTCCGGGACAGGGGGCTACAGATACGCAGTATTTT	CASSSPGQGATDTQYF
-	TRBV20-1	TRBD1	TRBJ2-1	TGCTCTTTCACTGGACAGGGCTACAATGAGCAGTTCTTC	CSFTGQGYNEQFF
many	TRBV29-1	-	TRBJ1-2	TGCAGCGTAGAACCAGATGGCTACACCTTC	CSVEPDGYTF
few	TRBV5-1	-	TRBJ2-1	TGCGCCAGCAGCTTGTCCGAGGGGGTGGGTGAGCAGTTCTTC	CASSLSEGVGEQFF
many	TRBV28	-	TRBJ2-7	TGTGCCAGCAGCTCCCCCGGACTGAGCTACGAGCAGTACTTC	CASSSPGLSYEQYF
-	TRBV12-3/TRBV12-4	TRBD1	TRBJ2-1	TGTGCCAGCAGCCCATTCCAGGGACAGTCCTACAATGAGCAGTTCTTC	CASSPFQGQSYNEQFF
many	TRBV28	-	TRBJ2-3	TGTGCCAGCAGTTTGGGACGGAGAAACACAGATACGCAGTATTTT	CASSLGRRNTDTQYF
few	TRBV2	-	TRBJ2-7	TGTGCCAGTCGGGGGCGACAGTCCTACGAGCAGTACTTC	CASRGRQSYEQYF
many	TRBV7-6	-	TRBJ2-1	TGTGCCAGCAGCTGGGGTGGTGCGGGCTACAATGAGCAGTTCTTC	CASSWGGAGYNEQFF
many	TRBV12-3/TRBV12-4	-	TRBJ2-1	TGTGCCAGCACTCTCTCAGGGGAGGAGCAGTTCTTC	CASTLSGEEQFF
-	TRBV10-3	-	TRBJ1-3	TGTGCCATCAGTGAGTCGATGGTCAGAACCCCTGGAAACACCATATATTTT	CAISESMVRTPGNTIYF
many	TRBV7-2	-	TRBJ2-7	TGTGCCAGCAGCTTAGGTGGAGGAGCGAAATCCTACGAGCAGTACTTC	CASSLGGGAKSYEQYF
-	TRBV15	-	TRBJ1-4	TGTGCCACCAGCAGAGAGGGCGAAAAACTGTTTTTT	CATSREGEKLFF
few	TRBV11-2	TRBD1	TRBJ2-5	TGTGCCAGCAGCTTCGCGACAGGGTCGGAGACCCAGTACTTC	CASSFATGSETQYF
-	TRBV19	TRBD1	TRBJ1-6	TGTGCCAGTGGAGCCGGGACAGAGAATTCACCCCTCCACTTT	CASGAGTENSPLHF
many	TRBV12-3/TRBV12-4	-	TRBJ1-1	TGTGCCAGCAGGCCCTCGGGGGGCACTGAAGCTTTCTTT	CASRPSGGTEAFF
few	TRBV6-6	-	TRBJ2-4	TGTGCCAGCAGTTACTCGATGGAGGGGGGAAACATTCAGTACTTC	CASSYSMEGGNIQYF